The 4 T cell receptor beta chains reported below all come from one sample, sequenced in a study of cytomegalovirus exposure and HLA in healthy donors. The PCR employed 60 Vbeta primers together with 13 Jbeta primers. Assay: immunoSEQ multiplex PCR; the TCRdb copy retains only in-frame clones and omits some. Seen here are under 140,000 clones, approximately 79% observed once, and the top ten hold around 5.9%. Sequenced input: PBMCs. The receptors originated from a man aged 25 to 45 in good health and CMV-seropositive.

CDR3 in amino acids: CASSLWALGSTEAFF. The CDR3 region has the DNA TGTGCCAGCAGCTTGTGGGCTCTGGGGAGCACTGAAGCTTTCTTT. This chain connects TRBV5-6 to TRBJ1-1; D not certain. Trimming removed 1 base at V and 4 bases at J, with 14 bases between. The CDR3 totals 15 residues. Germline V gene lookup returns CDR1 SGHDT and CDR2 YYEEEE.

The J gene is TRBJ1-4, the V gene TRBV19, with 10 bases aligning to TRBD1. The CDR3 covers 15 residues. Germline CDR1 is LNHDA and CDR2 is SQIVND (reference sequence). The trim removed 4 bases at V and 7 bases at J, leaving 6 bases unmatched. The CDR3 here is CASSTTTGGGEKLFF. CDR3 bases: TGTGCCAGTAGTACAACGACAGGGGGCGGTGAAAAACTGTTTTTT.

The genes are TRBV29-1 and TRBJ2-1; possibly TRBD2 for D (6 bases). Germline CDR1 is SQVTM and CDR2 is ANQGSEA. V dropped 3 bases and J dropped 1 base, with 13 bases sitting between them. The CDR3 loop spans 15 amino acids. CDR3 bases: TGCAGCGTTGAGGGGACGGAGGGGTCCTACAATGAGCAGTTCTTC. It is translated as CSVEGTEGSYNEQFF.

This chain uses TRBV5-1 with TRBJ2-1; maybe TRBD1 (6 bases). Germline assignment: CDR1 SGHRS and CDR2 YFSETQ. The CDR3 runs to 15 residues. Trimming cost V 2 bases and J 0 bases, with 9 bases left between them. The CDR3: CASSLGGSSYNEQFF. The CDR3 nucleotides are TGCGCCAGCAGCTTAGGGGGAAGCTCCTACAATGAGCAGTTCTTC.